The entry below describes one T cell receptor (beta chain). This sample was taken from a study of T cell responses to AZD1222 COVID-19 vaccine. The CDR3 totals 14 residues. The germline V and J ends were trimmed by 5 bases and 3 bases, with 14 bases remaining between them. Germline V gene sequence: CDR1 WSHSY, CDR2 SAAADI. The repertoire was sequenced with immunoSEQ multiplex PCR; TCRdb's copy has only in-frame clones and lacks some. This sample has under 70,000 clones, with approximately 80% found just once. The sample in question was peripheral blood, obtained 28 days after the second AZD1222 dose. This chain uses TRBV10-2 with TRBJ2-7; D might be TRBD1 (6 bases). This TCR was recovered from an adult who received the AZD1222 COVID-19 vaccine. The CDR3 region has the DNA TGCGCCAGCAGTTCCGGGACAAAAATCTACGAGCAGTACTTC. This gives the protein CASSSGTKIYEQYF.